The 19 T cell receptor beta chains below come from one sample, sequenced in a study of blood T cell repertoires in COVID-19. TCRdb keeps only in-frame clones here, not all; method: immunoSEQ multiplex PCR. The data hold some 250,000 clones, with approximately 91% observed a single time. Sequencing was done on a sample of peripheral blood. All receptors come from a human donor in a cohort sampled during active COVID-19.

This rearrangement joins TRBV7-9 to TRBJ1-4; possibly TRBD1 for D (5 bases). Germline V gene data show CDR1 as SEHNR and CDR2 as FQNEAQ (reference sequence). Trimming removed 3 bases from V and 3 bases from J, with 11 bases in between. This CDR3 contains 15 residues. CDR3 sequence reads: CASSFGGTANEKLFF. The CDR3 DNA reads as TGTGCCAGCAGCTTCGGGGGAACGGCTAATGAAAAACTGTTTTTT. The full variable domain, with the rest looked up from reference TRBV7-9 and TRBJ1-4, is DTGVSQNPRHKITKRGQNVTFRCDPISEHNRLYWYRQTLGQGPEFLTYFQNEAQLEKSRLLSDRFSAERPKGSFSTLEIQRTEQGDSAMYLCASSFGGTANEKLFFGSGTQLSVL.

The chain combines TRBV10-3 with TRBJ2-7; tentative D call: TRBD1 (6 bases). The V end lost 6 bases, the J end lost 4 bases, and 16 bases lay between the germline ends. CDR3 length: 14 residues. Per germline, CDR1 ENHRY and CDR2 SYGVKD. CDR3 protein: CAISLDRTAYEQYF. The CDR3 DNA sequence: TGTGCCATCAGCTTAGACAGGACGGCTTACGAGCAGTACTTC.

The rearrangement uses TRBV6-5 and TRBJ2-7, with D possibly TRBD2 on 6 matching bases. Trimming pared 8 bases from V and 3 bases from J, leaving 14 bases between. This CDR3 has 13 amino acids. The germline CDR1 and CDR2 sequences are MNHEY and SVGAGI. The CDR3 DNA follows: TGTGCCAGCTGCAGGGACTTAAACTACGAGCAGTACTTC. Amino acid sequence: CASCRDLNYEQYF.

This clone was observed a single time. The chain carries TRBV3-1 (or the pseudogene TRBV3-2) and TRBJ1-1, with D tentatively TRBD1 (6 bases). V shed 3 bases and J shed 1 base, with 6 bases lying between them. Germline CDR1 is LGHDT and CDR2 is YNNKEL (reference sequence). The length of the CDR3 is 13 residues. CDR3 residues: CASSQTGNTEAFF. The CDR3 DNA sequence: TGTGCCAGCAGCCAGACAGGGAACACTGAAGCTTTCTTT.

The chain couples TRBV28 to TRBJ2-7, with D unclear. The V and J ends lost 4 bases and 5 bases respectively, with 6 bases between them. CDR1 MDHEN and CDR2 SYDVKM come from the germline V gene. The CDR3 has 11 residues. The CDR3 protein is CASSYANEQYF. CDR3 DNA sequence: TGTGCCAGCAGTTACGCGAACGAGCAGTACTTC.

The rearrangement uses TRBV30 and TRBJ2-6, with D unresolved. The CDR3 consists of 15 residues. V lost 0 bases to trimming and J lost 3 bases, with 9 bases between them. Germline-derived CDR1 and CDR2 are GTSNPN and SVGIG (reference sequence). The DNA of the CDR3 is TGTGCCTGGAGTGTACGACGGGTTGGGGCCAACGTCCTGACTTTC. Amino acids: CAWSVRRVGANVLTF. The whole variable domain, remainder taken from reference TRBV30 and TRBJ2-6, is SQTIHQWPATLVQPVGSPLSLECTVEGTSNPNLYWYRQAAGRGLQLLFYSVGIGQISSEVPQNLSASRPQDRQFILSSKKLLLSDSGFYLCAWSVRRVGANVLTFGAGSRLTVL.

This chain uses TRBV23-1 with TRBJ2-7, with 7 bases that match TRBD2. TRBV23-1 is flagged as an ORF with uncertain function. V gave up 1 base and J gave up 5 bases; unmatched junction bases: 5. The length of the CDR3 is 14 residues. CDR3 nucleotides: TGCGCCAGCAGTCAATGGAGGAGCGGGAACGAGCAGTACTTC. This sequence encodes CASSQWRSGNEQYF.

The CDR3, as DNA: TGTGCCAGCAGTTTAGCGGGACTACCCTACGAGCAGTACTTC. It yields the protein CASSLAGLPYEQYF. V is TRBV27 and J is TRBJ2-7; 7 nucleotides agree with TRBD2. Germline assignment: CDR1 MNHEY and CDR2 SMNVEV (reference sequence). The CDR3 is 14 amino acids. V was clipped by 2 bases and J by 2 bases; unmatched bases: 3.

J is TRBJ2-5 and V is TRBV6-5, with 8 nucleotides matching TRBD2. This CDR3 spans 16 amino acids. Germline trimming cut 4 bases from V and 5 bases from J; bases unmatched to any gene: 12. The germline CDR1 and CDR2 sequences are MNHEY and SVGAGI. CDR3: CASSSDGGAGAETQYF. DNA for the CDR3: TGTGCCAGCAGTTCGGACGGGGGGGCCGGGGCCGAGACCCAGTACTTC.

The V and J genes are TRBV5-4 and TRBJ2-7; 16 bases are shared with TRBD2. CDR3 length: 17 residues. CDR1 is SGHNT, CDR2 YYREEE, per germline (reference sequence). Trimming at V came to 4 bases and at J to 3 bases, leaving 7 bases not matched to a gene. The CDR3 is CASSRGGLAGGNYEQYF. CDR3 DNA sequence: TGTGCCAGCAGCCGCGGGGGACTAGCGGGAGGGAACTACGAGCAGTACTTC.

This chain joins TRBV30 and TRBJ2-7; 7 bases match TRBD2. Trimming removed 4 bases from V and 2 bases from J; junction bases left unmatched: 5. Germline V CDR1 and CDR2: GTSNPN, SVGIG (reference sequence). CDR3 length: 13 amino acids. The CDR3 nucleotides are TGTGCCTGGAATTGGGGGGGAGCCTACGAGCAGTACTTC. It codes for CAWNWGGAYEQYF.

This clone came up once. The chain joins TRBV19 to TRBJ2-5; D might be TRBD2 (5 bases). This CDR3 region has 13 residues. The germline gives CDR1 LNHDA, CDR2 SQIVND (reference sequence). V was shortened by 6 bases and J by 5 bases, with 13 bases between the two germline ends. CDR3: CASSPGVWETQYF. The CDR3 DNA follows: TGTGCCAGTAGCCCCGGGGTCTGGGAGACCCAGTACTTC.

The rearrangement joins TRBV6-5 to TRBJ2-1; 8 nucleotides line up with TRBD1. The CDR3 runs to 11 residues. J lost 15 bases, V lost 6 bases, and 7 bases had no gene match. The V gene's germline CDR1 is MNHEY and CDR2 SVGAGI. This CDR3 reads CASRLDRGPFF. Written as DNA, the CDR3 is TGTGCCAGCAGACTCGACAGGGGACCGTTCTTC.

The V gene is TRBV11-2, the J gene TRBJ1-2, with TRBD1 identical over 8 bases. CDR3 size: 13 residues. Germline V gene lookup returns CDR1 SGHAT and CDR2 FQNNGV. V was clipped by 4 bases and J by 5 bases; unmatched bases: 3. Here the CDR3 DNA reads TGTGCCAGCAGCTCAGGGGGCTGGTATGGCTACACCTTC. It is translated as CASSSGGWYGYTF.

The V and J genes are TRBV5-4 and TRBJ1-1; no definite D call. Trimming took off 1 base at V and 11 bases at J, with 15 bases between the two ends. Per germline, CDR1 SGHNT and CDR2 YYREEE (reference sequence). The CDR3 contains 13 residues. CDR3: CASSLLGGKEAFF. The CDR3, as DNA: TGTGCCAGCAGCTTGTTGGGAGGAAAGGAGGCTTTCTTT.

The chain is built from TRBV19 and TRBJ1-1; 9 bases align to TRBD1. Germline V lookup: CDR1 LNHDA, CDR2 SQIVND (reference sequence). This CDR3 region has 16 residues. The V and J ends lost 5 bases and 7 bases, in that order; junction bases with no gene match: 14. The CDR3 nucleotides are TGTGCCAGTAGTTCTACCGGGACAGGGTTAACTGGTGAAGCTTTCTTT. Translating it yields CASSSTGTGLTGEAFF.

The V gene is TRBV7-2, the J gene TRBJ1-1, with D possibly being TRBD1 (5 bases). Germline V lookup: CDR1 SGHTA, CDR2 FQGNSA. V gave up 0 bases and J gave up 11 bases, with 13 bases separating them. This CDR3 spans 13 amino acids. CDR3 sequence reads: CASSLAEGAGAFF. CDR3 bases: TGTGCCAGCAGCTTAGCAGAAGGGGCTGGGGCTTTCTTT.

This clone was seen more than once but under ten times. This chain connects TRBV6-5 to TRBJ2-7; TRBD2 matches at 10 bases. V was pared by 4 bases and J by 3 bases, with 6 bases of the junction left unmatched. The CDR3 runs to 15 residues. Germline values: CDR1 MNHEY, CDR2 SVGAGI. The DNA of the CDR3 is TGTGCCAGCAGTTCGGGACTAGCGCGATACTACGAGCAGTACTTC. It codes for CASSSGLARYYEQYF.

This clone was observed a few times. The V gene is TRBV6-6, the J gene TRBJ1-5; 7 bases match TRBD1. The CDR3 contains 16 residues. From germline, CDR1 is MNHNY and CDR2 SVGAGI (reference sequence). Losses at the gene ends were 6 bases for V and 4 bases for J; bases not matched to a gene: 12. The CDR3 sequence is CASSFRQGSRNQPQHF. CDR3 sequence (DNA): TGTGCCAGCAGCTTTAGACAGGGAAGTCGTAATCAGCCCCAGCATTTT.